The subject of this entry is one T cell receptor (beta chain). The V end lost 5 bases, the J end lost 0 bases, and 15 bases lay between the germline ends. CDR1 and CDR2 from the germline V gene are SEHNR and FQNEAQ (reference sequence). This CDR3 has 16 residues. Via MiXCR, TCRdb re-called the RT-PCR reads, giving one row per CDR3 protein. The table includes about 680,000 distinct CDR3 sequences, 13% to 15% detected once. Sequenced input: memory CD4+ T cells from blood. This clonotype originated in a female donor in good health, serving as a healthy control. The chain recombines TRBV7-9 with TRBJ2-3, with D perhaps given as TRBD1 or TRBD2 (5 bases each). In DNA form, the CDR3 reads TGTGCCAGCAGCCCGCGAGGGGATCTTAGCACAGATACGCAGTATTTT. Translating gives CASSPRGDLSTDTQYF.